Below, 8 T cell receptor beta chains from the same sample are listed, as sequenced in a study of shared clonotypes between healthy human individuals. The table came from immunoSEQ multiplex PCR; TCRdb's copy has only in-frame clones and leaves some out. The table shows about 1 million clones, with about 80% occurring only once. The sequencing sample was made of memory CD4+ T cells sorted from blood. Subset: CD45RA-negative fraction. These receptors were taken from a young man in good health.

V usage is TRBV5-4 and J usage is TRBJ2-4, with TRBD1 matching 8 bases. The CDR3 length is 19 residues. CDR1 SGHNT and CDR2 YYREEE come from the germline V gene (reference sequence). Losses at the gene ends were 3 bases for V and 3 bases for J; bases not matched to a gene: 17. The CDR3 DNA follows: TGTGCCAGCAGCTCCCTCTATGCCTCCCAGGGGGCTGGCAAAAACATTCAGTACTTC. Translating gives CASSSLYASQGAGKNIQYF.

A remark on this clone: At one end, the junction sequence differs from germline, possibly due to a read error. The J gene is TRBJ1-1, the V gene TRBV10-1; perhaps TRBD1 as D (5 bases). Germline loops: CDR1 WNHNN, CDR2 SYGVQD (reference sequence). The CDR3 spans 14 residues. The CDR3 nucleotides read TGCGCCAGGAGTGATGACTGTGGGGCGACTGAAGCTTTCTTT. Amino acids: CARSDDCGATEAFF.

The chain combines TRBV2 with TRBJ2-1; D gene uncertain. In germline, CDR1 is SNHLY, CDR2 FYNNEI. CDR3 size: 11 residues. Trimming took off 2 bases at V and 14 bases at J, with 10 bases between the two ends. CDR3 DNA: TGTGCCAGCAGTGAATCGCGAAGGGAGTTCTTC. This translates into CASSESRREFF. The full variable domain, completed using reference TRBV2 and TRBJ2-1, is EPEVTQTPSHQVTQMGQEVILRCVPISNHLYFYWYRQILGQKVEFLVSFYNNEISEKSEIFDDQFSVERPDGSNFTLKIRSTKLEDSAMYFCASSESRREFFGPGTRLTVL.

This clone has only a few counts. This chain joins TRBV19 and TRBJ2-2, with 10 bases aligning to TRBD1. The CDR3 runs 15 residues. Germline CDR1 and CDR2: LNHDA and SQIVND (reference sequence). The V segment lost 8 bases and the J segment 3 bases; nucleotides outside the gene matches: 6. This CDR3 is CASGRQGADTGELFF. The CDR3 DNA reads TGTGCCAGTGGGCGACAGGGGGCGGACACCGGGGAGCTGTTTTTT.

The chain recombines TRBV19 with TRBJ1-1; TRBD1 is a possible D gene (6 bases). The CDR3 is 15 residues long. The V gene lost 5 bases and the J gene lost 4 bases, with 17 bases spanning the gap. Germline V gene data show CDR1 as LNHDA and CDR2 as SQIVND (reference sequence). CDR3 region: CASSATGLGVTEAFF. CDR3 coding DNA: TGTGCCAGTAGTGCTACAGGGCTTGGCGTCACTGAAGCTTTCTTT.

This sequence joins TRBV20-1 and TRBJ1-1; no definite D call. The length of the CDR3 is 11 residues. Germline V gene lookup returns CDR1 DFQATT and CDR2 SNEGSKA (reference sequence). V dropped 2 bases and J dropped 4 bases, with 5 bases sitting between them. CDR3 residues: CSARSGTEAFF. CDR3 DNA sequence: TGCAGTGCTAGATCTGGCACTGAAGCTTTCTTT.

This clone was counted between two and nine times. The rearrangement joins TRBV6-5 to TRBJ2-4; 8 bases align to TRBD1. V shed 2 bases and J 7 bases; nucleotides not matched to a gene: 1. Germline V gene lookup returns CDR1 MNHEY and CDR2 SVGAGI. The CDR3 contains 13 residues. DNA for the CDR3: TGTGCCAGCAGTTACCGACAGGGGAACATTCAGTACTTC. Translation: CASSYRQGNIQYF.

V gene TRBV18 combines with J gene TRBJ1-1; D not certain. The germline V gene has CDR1 KGHSH and CDR2 LQKENI. V lost 4 bases and J lost 1, with 10 bases in between. This CDR3 has 14 residues. This CDR3 is CASSRPTENTEAFF. CDR3 coding DNA: TGTGCCAGCTCACGACCGACCGAGAACACTGAAGCTTTCTTT.